This TCR beta chain was sequenced for a study of response to subunit inactivated influenza vaccine. A single record per CDR3 protein comes from TCRdb applying MiXCR to the RT-PCR reads. Here the sample spans about 520,000 distinct CDR3 sequences, approximately 7.7% being singletons. Trimming pared 3 bases from V and 1 base from J, leaving 13 bases between. The length of the CDR3 is 15 residues. Germline V CDR1 and CDR2: DFQATT, SNEGSKA (reference sequence). Study observations and caveats: Seasonal influenza vaccination, on each occasion, was suggested by the authors to recruit few new T cells.

As concerns this clonotype: Antigen: not known.

This material consisted of PBMCs from blood, taken less than 30 months after vaccination. The sequence was collected from a man aged 45 to 70 who received an inactivated influenza vaccine. This chain joins TRBV20-1 and TRBJ2-1, with a possible D match to TRBD2 (6 bases). CDR3 residues: CSARIPGASYNEQFF. DNA for the CDR3: TGCAGTGCTAGGATACCGGGAGCATCCTACAATGAGCAGTTCTTC.